The clone carrying this T cell receptor beta chain appeared a few times. The authors' processing: From reference gene primer amplification, estimates of nucleated cell counts were derived. Sequenced by immunoSEQ multiplex PCR; TCRdb stores in-frame clones only, minus some. V and J calls and clone size follow that table, whereas D and trimming were derived from the DNA. The sample includes about 70,000 clones, around 90% of them seen just once. The ends lost 4 bases at V and 2 bases at J; junction bases unmatched: 5. CDR1 and CDR2 from the germline V gene are SGHNT and YYREEE (reference sequence). The CDR3 covers 14 residues. This record comes from a study of blood T cell repertoires in COVID-19. At the level of the study: COVID-19 samples, acute and convalescent, were from the United States, Italy and Spain. PBMCs, B-cell-depleted T cells, or T cells were the source of the cDNA or gDNA that made up the material.

The clonotype originates from a woman aged 18-30 years with acute or convalescent COVID-19. The gene calls are TRBV5-4 and TRBJ2-7, with 8 bases that match TRBD1. Sequencing was carried out using peripheral blood. CDR3 amino acids: CASSPGTGAYEQYF. In nucleotides, the CDR3 is TGTGCCAGCAGCCCCGGGACAGGCGCCTACGAGCAGTACTTC.